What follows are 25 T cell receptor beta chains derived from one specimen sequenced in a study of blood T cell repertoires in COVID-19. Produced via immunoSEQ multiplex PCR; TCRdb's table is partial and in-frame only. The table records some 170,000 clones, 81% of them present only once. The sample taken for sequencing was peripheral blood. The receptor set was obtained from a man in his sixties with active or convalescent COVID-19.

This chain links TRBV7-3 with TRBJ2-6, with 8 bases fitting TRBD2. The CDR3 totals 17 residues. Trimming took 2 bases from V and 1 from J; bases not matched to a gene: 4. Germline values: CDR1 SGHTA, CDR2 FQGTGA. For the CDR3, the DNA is TGTGCCAGCAGCTTAGTGCGGGGGGCGTCTGGGGCCAACGTCCTGACTTTC. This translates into CASSLVRGASGANVLTF. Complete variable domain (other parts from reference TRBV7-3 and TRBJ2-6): GAGVSQTPSNKVTEKGKYVELRCDPISGHTALYWYRQSLGQGPEFLIYFQGTGAADDSGLPNDRFFAVRPEGSVSTLKIQRTERGDSAVYLCASSLVRGASGANVLTFGAGSRLTVL.

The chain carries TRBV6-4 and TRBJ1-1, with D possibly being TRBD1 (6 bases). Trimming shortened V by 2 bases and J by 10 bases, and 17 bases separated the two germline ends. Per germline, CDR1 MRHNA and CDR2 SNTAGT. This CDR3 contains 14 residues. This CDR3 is CASSDGTGGRVAFF. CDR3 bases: TGTGCCAGCAGTGACGGGACGGGGGGCCGGGTAGCTTTCTTT.

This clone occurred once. CDR3 DNA: TGTGCCAGCAGTGAAACGGCGGGACTAGCCAAAAACATTCAGTACTTC. Protein: CASSETAGLAKNIQYF. V gene TRBV2 combines with J gene TRBJ2-4, with D perhaps TRBD2 (6 bases). Germline CDR1 SNHLY, CDR2 FYNNEI. The length of the CDR3 is 16 residues. Trimming left V 2 bases short and J 0 bases short, with 11 bases between.

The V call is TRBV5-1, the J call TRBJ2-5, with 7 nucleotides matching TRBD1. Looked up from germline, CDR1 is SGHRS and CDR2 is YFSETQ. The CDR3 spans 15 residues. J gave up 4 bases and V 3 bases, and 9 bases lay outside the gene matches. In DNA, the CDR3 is TGCGCCAGCAGCTCCGGGACAGTAAGCAGAGAGACCCAGTACTTC. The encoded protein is CASSSGTVSRETQYF.

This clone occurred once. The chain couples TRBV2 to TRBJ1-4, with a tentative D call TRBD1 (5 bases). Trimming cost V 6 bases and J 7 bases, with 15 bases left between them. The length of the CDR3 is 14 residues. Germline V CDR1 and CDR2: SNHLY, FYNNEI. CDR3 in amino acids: CASRARGTGEKLFF. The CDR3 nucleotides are TGTGCCAGCAGGGCAAGGGGAACCGGTGAAAAACTGTTTTTT.

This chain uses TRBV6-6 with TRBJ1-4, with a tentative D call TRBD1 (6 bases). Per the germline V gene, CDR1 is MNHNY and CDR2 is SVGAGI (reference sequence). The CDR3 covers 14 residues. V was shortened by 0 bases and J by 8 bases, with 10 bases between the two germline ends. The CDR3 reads CASSYSPDSEKLFF. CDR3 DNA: TGTGCCAGCAGTTACTCTCCGGACAGCGAAAAACTGTTTTTT.

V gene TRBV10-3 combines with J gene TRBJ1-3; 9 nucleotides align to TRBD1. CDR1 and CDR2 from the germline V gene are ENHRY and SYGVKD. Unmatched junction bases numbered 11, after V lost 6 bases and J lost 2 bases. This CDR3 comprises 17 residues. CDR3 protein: CAIRGTGRFGTGNTIYF. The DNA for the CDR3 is TGTGCCATCAGAGGGACAGGGAGGTTTGGGACTGGAAACACCATATATTTT.

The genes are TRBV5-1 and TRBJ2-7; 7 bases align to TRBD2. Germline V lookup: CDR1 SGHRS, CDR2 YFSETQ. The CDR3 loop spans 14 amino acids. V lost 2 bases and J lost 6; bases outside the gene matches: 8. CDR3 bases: TGCGCCAGCAGCTTTAGCGGGCCTTCGTCCGAGCAGTACTTC. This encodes CASSFSGPSSEQYF.

The CDR3 DNA is TGTGCCAGCAGTGTTCAGGGGTACGGGCTCTCTGGGGCCAACGTCCTGACTTTC. Residues: CASSVQGYGLSGANVLTF. The chain has TRBV27 and TRBJ2-6; TRBD1 is a possible D gene (6 bases). Germline CDR1 MNHEY, CDR2 SMNVEV (reference sequence). The CDR3 has 18 residues. Trimming cost V 5 bases and J 0 bases, with 17 bases left between them.

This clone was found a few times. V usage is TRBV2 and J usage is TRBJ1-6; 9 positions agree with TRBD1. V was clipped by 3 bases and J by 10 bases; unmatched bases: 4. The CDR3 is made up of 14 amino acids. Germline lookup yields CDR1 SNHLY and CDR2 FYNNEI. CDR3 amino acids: CASSENRGRSPLHF. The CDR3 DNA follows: TGTGCCAGCAGTGAGAACAGGGGGCGGTCACCCCTCCACTTT.

The CDR3 DNA follows: TGTGCCAGCACCATATCGGGACAGGCGGTCTCCTACAATGAGCAGTTCTTC. Protein product: CASTISGQAVSYNEQFF. The chain employs TRBV7-9 and TRBJ2-1, with 8 bases matching TRBD1. Losses at the gene ends were 7 bases for V and 0 bases for J; bases not matched to a gene: 11. From germline, CDR1 is SEHNR and CDR2 FQNEAQ (reference sequence). The CDR3 has 17 residues.

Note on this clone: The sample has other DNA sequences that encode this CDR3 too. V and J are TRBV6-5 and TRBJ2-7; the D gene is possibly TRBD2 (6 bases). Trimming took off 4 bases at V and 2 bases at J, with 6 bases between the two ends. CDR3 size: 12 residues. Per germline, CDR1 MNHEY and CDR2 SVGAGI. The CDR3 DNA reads TGTGCCAGCAGTTCGGGGGCCTACGAGCAGTACTTC. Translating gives CASSSGAYEQYF.

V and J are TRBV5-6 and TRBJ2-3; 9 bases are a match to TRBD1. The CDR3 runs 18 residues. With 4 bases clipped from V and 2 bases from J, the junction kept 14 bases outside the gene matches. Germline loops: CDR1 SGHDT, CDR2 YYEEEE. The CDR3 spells CASSPGQGVVRYTDTQYF. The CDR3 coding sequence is TGTGCCAGCAGCCCGGGACAGGGAGTAGTGCGGTACACAGATACGCAGTATTTT. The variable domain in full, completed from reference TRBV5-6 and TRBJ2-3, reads DAGVTQSPTHLIKTRGQQVTLRCSPKSGHDTVSWYQQALGQGPQFIFQYYEEEERQRGNFPDRFSGHQFPNYSSELNVNALLLGDSALYLCASSPGQGVVRYTDTQYFGPGTRLTVL.

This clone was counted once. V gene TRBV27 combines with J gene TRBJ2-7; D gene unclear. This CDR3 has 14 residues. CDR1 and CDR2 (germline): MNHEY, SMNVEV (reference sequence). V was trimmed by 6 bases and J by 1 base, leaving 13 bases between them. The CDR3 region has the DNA TGTGCCAGCAGGGTACGCAGCGATTCCTACGAGCAGTACTTC. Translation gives CASRVRSDSYEQYF.

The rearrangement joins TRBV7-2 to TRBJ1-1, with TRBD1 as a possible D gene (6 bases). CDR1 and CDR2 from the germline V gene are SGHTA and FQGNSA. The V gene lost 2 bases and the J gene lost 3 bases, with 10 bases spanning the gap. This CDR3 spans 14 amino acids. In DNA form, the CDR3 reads TGTGCCAGCAGCTTAAGCTACAGGGACACTGAAGCTTTCTTT. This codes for CASSLSYRDTEAFF.

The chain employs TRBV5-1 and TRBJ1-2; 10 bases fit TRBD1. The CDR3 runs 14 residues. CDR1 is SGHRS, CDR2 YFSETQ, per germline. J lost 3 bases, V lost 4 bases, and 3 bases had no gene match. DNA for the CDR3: TGCGCCAGCAGCGCCGGACAGGGGGACTATGGCTACACCTTC. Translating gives CASSAGQGDYGYTF.

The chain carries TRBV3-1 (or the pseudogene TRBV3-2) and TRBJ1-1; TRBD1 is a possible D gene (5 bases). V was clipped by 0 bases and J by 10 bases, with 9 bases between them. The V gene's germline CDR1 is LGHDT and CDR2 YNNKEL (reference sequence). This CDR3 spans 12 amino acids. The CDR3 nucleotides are TGTGCCAGCAGCCAAGAGGCAGGGCTAGCTTTCTTT. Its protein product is CASSQEAGLAFF.

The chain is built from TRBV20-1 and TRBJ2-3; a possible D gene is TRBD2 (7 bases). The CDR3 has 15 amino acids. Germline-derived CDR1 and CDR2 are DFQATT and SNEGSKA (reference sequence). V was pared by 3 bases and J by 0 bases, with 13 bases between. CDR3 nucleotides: TGCAGTGCTAGTCCCGCGGGGGCAAGCACAGATACGCAGTATTTT. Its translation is CSASPAGASTDTQYF.

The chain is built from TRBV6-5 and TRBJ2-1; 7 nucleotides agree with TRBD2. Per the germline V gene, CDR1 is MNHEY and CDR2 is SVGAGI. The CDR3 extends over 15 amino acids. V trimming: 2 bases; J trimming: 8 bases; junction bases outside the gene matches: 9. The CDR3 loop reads CASSYGGSSIDEQFF. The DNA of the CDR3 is TGTGCCAGCAGTTACGGCGGGAGCTCAATCGATGAGCAGTTCTTC.

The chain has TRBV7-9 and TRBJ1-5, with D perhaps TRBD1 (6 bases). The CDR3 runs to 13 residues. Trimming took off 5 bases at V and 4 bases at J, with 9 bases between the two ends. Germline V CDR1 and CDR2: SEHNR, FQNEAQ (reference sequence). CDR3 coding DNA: TGTGCCAGCAGCCTTACAGGGAATCAGCCCCAGCATTTT. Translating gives CASSLTGNQPQHF.

CDR3 in amino acids: CASRYQEREAFF. CDR3 DNA: TGTGCCAGCCGATACCAAGAGCGTGAAGCTTTCTTT. J is TRBJ1-1 and V is TRBV6-5; D uncertain. V was cut by 8 bases and J by 7 bases, with 14 bases left in between. Germline V gene data show CDR1 as MNHEY and CDR2 as SVGAGI. The CDR3 has 12 amino acids.

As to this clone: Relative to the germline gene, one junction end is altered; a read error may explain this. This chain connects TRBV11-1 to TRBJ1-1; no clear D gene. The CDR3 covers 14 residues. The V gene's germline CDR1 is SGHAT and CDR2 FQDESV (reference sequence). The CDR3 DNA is TGTGCCAGCAGCCGCCTTGGCCAGAACATTGAAGCTTTCTTT. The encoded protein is CASSRLGQNIEAFF.

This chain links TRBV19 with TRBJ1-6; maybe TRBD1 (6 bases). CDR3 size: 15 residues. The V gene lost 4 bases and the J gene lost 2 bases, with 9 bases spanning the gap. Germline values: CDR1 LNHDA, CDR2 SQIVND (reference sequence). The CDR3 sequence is CASSTGVAYNSPLHF. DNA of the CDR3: TGTGCCAGTAGTACAGGGGTGGCCTATAATTCACCCCTCCACTTT. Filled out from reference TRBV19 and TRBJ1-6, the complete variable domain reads DGGITQSPKYLFRKEGQNVTLSCEQNLNHDAMYWYRQDPGQGLRLIYYSQIVNDFQKGDIAEGYSVSREKKESFPLTVTSAQKNPTAFYLCASSTGVAYNSPLHFGNGTRLTVT.

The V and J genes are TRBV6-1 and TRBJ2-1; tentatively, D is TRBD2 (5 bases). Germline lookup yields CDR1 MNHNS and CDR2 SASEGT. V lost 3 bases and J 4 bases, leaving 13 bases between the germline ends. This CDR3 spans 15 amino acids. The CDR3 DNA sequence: TGTGCCAGCAGTGACGGGGTCATCGCTTACAATGAGCAGTTCTTC. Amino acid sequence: CASSDGVIAYNEQFF.

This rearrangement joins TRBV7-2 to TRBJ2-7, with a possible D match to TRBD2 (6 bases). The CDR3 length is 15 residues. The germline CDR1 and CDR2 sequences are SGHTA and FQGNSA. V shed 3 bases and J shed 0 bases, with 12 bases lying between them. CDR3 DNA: TGTGCCAGCAGCTTGGGTGTGACTAGCTCCTACGAGCAGTACTTC. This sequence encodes CASSLGVTSSYEQYF. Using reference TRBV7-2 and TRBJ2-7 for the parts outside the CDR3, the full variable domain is GAGVSQSPSNKVTEKGKDVELRCDPISGHTALYWYRQSLGQGLEFLIYFQGNSAPDKSGLPSDRFSAERTGGSVSTLTIQRTQQEDSAVYLCASSLGVTSSYEQYFGPGTRLTVT.